A selection of T cell receptor beta chains follows, all from one sample in a study of T cells after yellow fever vaccination. MiXCR was run by TCRdb on the 5' RACE reads, yielding one entry per CDR3 protein. The sample contains a few hundred thousand distinct CDR3 sequences, 6.5% to 8.5% of which appear only once. This material consisted of PBMCs, taken approximately 40 days after the first yellow fever vaccination. Every receptor here comes from a man between 18 and 35 years old who received the YFV17D yellow fever vaccine. CDR3s include the opening cysteine and the closing phenylalanine or tryptophan. D genes are given only for firm matches. Rows give clone size only sometimes, using once, few, many, or a class for an expanded clone.

clone_size: few; v_call: TRBV10-3; d_call: .; j_call: TRBJ2-5; cdr3_nt: TGTGCCATCAGTGAGCTGAACCAAGAGACCCAGTACTTC; cdr3_aa: CAISELNQETQYF
clone_size: few; v_call: TRBV5-1; d_call: .; j_call: TRBJ2-4; cdr3_nt: TGCGCCAGCAGCCTTCGGGGGATTGGCAAAAACATTCAGTACTTC; cdr3_aa: CASSLRGIGKNIQYF
clone_size: few; v_call: TRBV6-1; d_call: TRBD1; j_call: TRBJ1-2; cdr3_nt: TGTGCCAGCAGGCGGGAGGGGGCCTATGGCTACACCTTC; cdr3_aa: CASRREGAYGYTF
clone_size: few; v_call: TRBV4-1; d_call: .; j_call: TRBJ1-2; cdr3_nt: TGCGCCAGCAGCCATGTGGGGGGCTACACCTTC; cdr3_aa: CASSHVGGYTF
clone_size: many; v_call: TRBV4-1; d_call: TRBD1; j_call: TRBJ1-2; cdr3_nt: TGCGCCAGCAGCCAAGTCGGACAGGGGAACTATGGCTACACCTTC; cdr3_aa: CASSQVGQGNYGYTF
clone_size: few; v_call: TRBV28; d_call: TRBD1; j_call: TRBJ1-1; cdr3_nt: TGTGCCAGCAGTTTATTCGGGACAGTGAACACTGAAGCTTTCTTT; cdr3_aa: CASSLFGTVNTEAFF
clone_size: .; v_call: TRBV5-1; d_call: TRBD1; j_call: TRBJ1-2; cdr3_nt: TGCGCCAGCAGCTTGCGAACAGGGGGTAACTATGGCTACACCTTC; cdr3_aa: CASSLRTGGNYGYTF
clone_size: few; v_call: TRBV10-3; d_call: .; j_call: TRBJ2-3; cdr3_nt: TGTGCCATCAGTTCCTCCAACAGGGTGGGCACAGATACGCAGTATTTT; cdr3_aa: CAISSSNRVGTDTQYF
clone_size: many; v_call: TRBV12-3/TRBV12-4; d_call: .; j_call: TRBJ2-3; cdr3_nt: TGTGCCAGCAGTTCTACGGGTACGCAGTATTTT; cdr3_aa: CASSSTGTQYF
clone_size: many; v_call: TRBV28; d_call: .; j_call: TRBJ2-1; cdr3_nt: TGTGCCAGCAGTCAACAGGGTCGCGGCAATGAGCAGTTCTTC; cdr3_aa: CASSQQGRGNEQFF
clone_size: many; v_call: TRBV5-1; d_call: TRBD1; j_call: TRBJ2-3; cdr3_nt: TGCGCCAGCAGCACGGGGCAGGGGGCAGTAACAGATACGCAGTATTTT; cdr3_aa: CASSTGQGAVTDTQYF
clone_size: .; v_call: TRBV15; d_call: TRBD2; j_call: TRBJ2-3; cdr3_nt: TGTGCCACCAGCAGATCCCCGACTAGCTTCGTGGATACGCAGTATTTT; cdr3_aa: CATSRSPTSFVDTQYF
clone_size: many; v_call: TRBV2; d_call: TRBD1; j_call: TRBJ2-2; cdr3_nt: TGTGCCAGCACCCCGCCGGCAGGGGGGAACACCGGGGAGCTGTTTTTT; cdr3_aa: CASTPPAGGNTGELFF
clone_size: .; v_call: TRBV4-1; d_call: .; j_call: TRBJ2-5; cdr3_nt: TGCGCCAGCAGCCAGCCAGGCGGGGCTGAGGAGACCCAGTACTTC; cdr3_aa: CASSQPGGAEETQYF
clone_size: .; v_call: TRBV28; d_call: .; j_call: TRBJ2-3; cdr3_nt: TGTGCCAGCAGTTTATCCAACCGCCCTACGCAGTATTTT; cdr3_aa: CASSLSNRPTQYF
clone_size: .; v_call: TRBV20-1; d_call: TRBD2; j_call: TRBJ2-2; cdr3_nt: TGCAGTGCTGGTTTAGCGGGGGGGGCCGGGGAGCTGTTTTTT; cdr3_aa: CSAGLAGGAGELFF
clone_size: few; v_call: TRBV3-1; d_call: .; j_call: TRBJ2-3; cdr3_nt: TGTGCCAGCAGCCGGGAGTATGGGACAGATACGCAGTATTTT; cdr3_aa: CASSREYGTDTQYF
clone_size: many; v_call: TRBV6-5; d_call: .; j_call: TRBJ1-2; cdr3_nt: TGTGCCAGCAGTCCCAATCCTGGGCTGGGCTACACCTTC; cdr3_aa: CASSPNPGLGYTF
clone_size: .; v_call: TRBV2; d_call: .; j_call: TRBJ2-1; cdr3_nt: TGTGCCAGTTCATACAGGGTCTACAATGAGCAGTTCTTC; cdr3_aa: CASSYRVYNEQFF
clone_size: .; v_call: TRBV7-9; d_call: TRBD1; j_call: TRBJ2-3; cdr3_nt: TGTGCCAGCAGCTCACAGGGGGCACTCACAGATACGCAGTATTTT; cdr3_aa: CASSSQGALTDTQYF
clone_size: .; v_call: TRBV24-1; d_call: .; j_call: TRBJ2-3; cdr3_nt: TGTGCCACCAGTGAAGGTAGCCAAGATACGCAGTATTTT; cdr3_aa: CATSEGSQDTQYF
clone_size: many; v_call: TRBV7-2; d_call: .; j_call: TRBJ2-5; cdr3_nt: TGTGCCAGCAGCTTAGCGCACCGGGAGACCCAGTACTTC; cdr3_aa: CASSLAHRETQYF
clone_size: once; v_call: TRBV7-2; d_call: .; j_call: TRBJ2-1; cdr3_nt: TGTGCCAGCAGACGATCAGGGCCCACCTACAATGAGCAGTTCTTC; cdr3_aa: CASRRSGPTYNEQFF
clone_size: few; v_call: TRBV9; d_call: TRBD2; j_call: TRBJ2-5; cdr3_nt: TGTGCCAGCAGCGTGAATCTAGCGGGGGGTTTCCAAGAGACCCAGTACTTC; cdr3_aa: CASSVNLAGGFQETQYF
clone_size: few; v_call: TRBV18; d_call: TRBD2; j_call: TRBJ2-7; cdr3_nt: TGTGCCAGCTCACCACCGGGACTAGGGACCTACGAGCAGTACTTC; cdr3_aa: CASSPPGLGTYEQYF
clone_size: .; v_call: TRBV12-3/TRBV12-4; d_call: .; j_call: TRBJ2-3; cdr3_nt: TGTGCCAGCAGTTTAAGCCCCGGAGATACGCAGTATTTT; cdr3_aa: CASSLSPGDTQYF
clone_size: few; v_call: TRBV13; d_call: TRBD2; j_call: TRBJ2-1; cdr3_nt: TGTGCCAGCAGCTTGGGACTAGCGGGGGAAAATGAGCAGTTCTTC; cdr3_aa: CASSLGLAGENEQFF
clone_size: few; v_call: TRBV7-2; d_call: TRBD2; j_call: TRBJ2-2; cdr3_nt: TGTGCCAGCAACCTCGGGGGGGGAACCGGGGAGCTGTTTTTT; cdr3_aa: CASNLGGGTGELFF
clone_size: .; v_call: TRBV7-6; d_call: TRBD2; j_call: TRBJ2-5; cdr3_nt: TGTGCCAGCAGCCCGACTAGCGGGGAGGCAGAGACCCAGTACTTC; cdr3_aa: CASSPTSGEAETQYF
clone_size: many; v_call: TRBV11-2; d_call: .; j_call: TRBJ2-1; cdr3_nt: TGTGCCAGCAGCCGACGGGGCTCCTACAATGAGCAGTTCTTC; cdr3_aa: CASSRRGSYNEQFF
clone_size: few; v_call: TRBV18; d_call: .; j_call: TRBJ2-5; cdr3_nt: TGTGCCAGCTCACCTCAGGACCCCATTCAAGAGACCCAGTACTTC; cdr3_aa: CASSPQDPIQETQYF
clone_size: many; v_call: TRBV7-2; d_call: .; j_call: TRBJ2-5; cdr3_nt: TGTGCCAGCAGCTTAGGGAGGGGAGAGACCCAGTACTTC; cdr3_aa: CASSLGRGETQYF
clone_size: few; v_call: TRBV20-1; d_call: .; j_call: TRBJ2-4; cdr3_nt: TGCAGTGCCACCCCAGGTGTAGGCCTAGCCAAAAACATTCAGTACTTC; cdr3_aa: CSATPGVGLAKNIQYF
clone_size: many; v_call: TRBV5-1; d_call: .; j_call: TRBJ2-3; cdr3_nt: TGCGCCAGCAGCTTGGGGTGGGCCACAGATACGCAGTATTTT; cdr3_aa: CASSLGWATDTQYF
clone_size: many; v_call: TRBV20-1; d_call: TRBD2; j_call: TRBJ2-1; cdr3_nt: TGCAGTGCTAGTTCTCCGGGACTAGCGGGGGGCTACAATGAGCAGTTCTTC; cdr3_aa: CSASSPGLAGGYNEQFF
clone_size: .; v_call: TRBV4-1; d_call: .; j_call: TRBJ1-2; cdr3_nt: TGCGCCAGCAGCCAAGGACAGTTACGCTACACCTTC; cdr3_aa: CASSQGQLRYTF
clone_size: few; v_call: TRBV6-2/TRBV6-3; d_call: .; j_call: TRBJ1-2; cdr3_nt: TGTGCCAGCAGTCTGACTTTTAACTATGGCTACACCTTC; cdr3_aa: CASSLTFNYGYTF
clone_size: few; v_call: TRBV29-1; d_call: .; j_call: TRBJ1-2; cdr3_nt: TGCAGCGCCCCCCTCTACTATGGCTACACCTTC; cdr3_aa: CSAPLYYGYTF
clone_size: .; v_call: TRBV20-1; d_call: TRBD2; j_call: TRBJ2-5; cdr3_nt: TGCAGTGCCGGGGATAGCGGGGGGCTTCAAGAGACCCAGTACTTC; cdr3_aa: CSAGDSGGLQETQYF
clone_size: .; v_call: TRBV7-9; d_call: .; j_call: TRBJ2-2; cdr3_nt: TGTGCCAGCAGCCCTGCTAGCACCGGGGAGCTGTTTTTT; cdr3_aa: CASSPASTGELFF